Below are 20 T cell receptor beta chains sequenced from a single sample in a study of Ad26.COV2.S vaccination and SARS-CoV-2 variants. Assay: immunoSEQ multiplex PCR; the TCRdb copy retains only in-frame clones and omits some. The sample has roughly 680,000 clones, roughly 90% seen once. Noted treatment: roughly 19 received Ad26.COV2.S at low or high dose, single or two shots; about 5 received placebo; per-sample allocation not given. Sampling was done on day 63 after the first vaccine or placebo injection. This specimen consisted of peripheral blood, obtained in a trial of Ad26.COV2.S vaccine versus placebo. Every receptor here comes from a person between 18 and 65 years old who received the Ad26.COV2.S COVID-19 vaccine or a placebo.

The gene calls are TRBV27 and TRBJ1-1; D gene unclear. The CDR3 runs 11 residues. Between the trimmed V and J ends, which lost 2 bases and 6 bases, there was a span of 4 bases. Germline lookup yields CDR1 MNHEY and CDR2 SMNVEV (reference sequence). The CDR3 region has the DNA TGTGCCAGCAGTTTACGCGCTGAAGCTTTCTTT. This gives the protein CASSLRAEAFF.

CDR3 sequence (DNA): TGTGCCAGCACAGGGGATGAGCAGTTCTTC. Its protein product is CASTGDEQFF. The chain employs TRBV12-3 or TRBV12-4 and TRBJ2-1; the D gene is possibly TRBD1 (6 bases). V was shortened by 7 bases and J by 8 bases, with 6 bases between the two germline ends. CDR3 length: 10 residues.

The chain employs TRBV6-5 and TRBJ1-4; weak D call: TRBD1 (6 bases). The V and J ends lost 5 bases and 0 bases respectively, with 10 bases between them. This CDR3 comprises 15 residues. The germline gives CDR1 MNHEY, CDR2 SVGAGI. The CDR3 DNA reads as TGTGCCAGCAGTCGGGACACATCAACTAATGAAAAACTGTTTTTT. Encoded protein: CASSRDTSTNEKLFF.

This chain links TRBV10-1 with TRBJ2-3; D is unclear. V lost 0 bases, J lost 7 bases, and 5 bases lay in between. The CDR3 consists of 12 residues. The germline V gene encodes CDR1 WNHNN and CDR2 SYGVQD (reference sequence). CDR3 nucleotides: TGCGCCAGCAGTGAGTCGATTTATACGCAGTATTTT. Its translation: CASSESIYTQYF.

The chain uses TRBV7-2 and TRBJ1-2, with D perhaps TRBD1 (5 bases). This CDR3 region has 15 residues. The germline CDR1 and CDR2 sequences are SGHTA and FQGNSA. V lost 3 bases and J 4 bases, leaving 15 bases between the germline ends. The CDR3 protein is CASSFDPGGGYGYTF. CDR3 DNA: TGTGCCAGCAGCTTTGACCCCGGTGGGGGCTATGGCTACACCTTC. Complete variable domain (other parts from reference TRBV7-2 and TRBJ1-2): GAGVSQSPSNKVTEKGKDVELRCDPISGHTALYWYRQSLGQGLEFLIYFQGNSAPDKSGLPSDRFSAERTGGSVSTLTIQRTQQEDSAVYLCASSFDPGGGYGYTFGSGTRLTVV.

This chain links TRBV18 with TRBJ1-4; a possible D gene is TRBD1 (6 bases). Trimming removed 3 bases from V and 6 bases from J, with 14 bases in between. The V gene's germline CDR1 is KGHSH and CDR2 LQKENI. CDR3 length equals 15 residues. The CDR3 DNA reads as TGTGCCAGCTCACCCGAAACAGGGACCCATGAAAAACTGTTTTTT. This encodes CASSPETGTHEKLFF.

This clone was seen only once. The chain recombines TRBV5-5 with TRBJ1-1; maybe TRBD1 (6 bases). The V and J ends lost 2 bases and 3 bases respectively, with 11 bases between them. Germline V CDR1 and CDR2: SGHKS, YYEKEE (reference sequence). The CDR3 runs to 14 residues. For the CDR3, the DNA is TGTGCCAGCAGCTTCAGGGGAGGGTACACTGAAGCTTTCTTT. It yields the protein CASSFRGGYTEAFF.

The chain recombines TRBV29-1 with TRBJ1-2; no clear D gene. Deletions cut 7 bases from V and 0 bases from J, with 6 bases between. The CDR3 sequence is 11 residues long. Looked up from germline, CDR1 is SQVTM and CDR2 is ANQGSEA. The CDR3 coding sequence is TGCAGCGGTGATACTAACTATGGCTACACCTTC. Translation: CSGDTNYGYTF. The variable domain in full, completed from reference TRBV29-1 and TRBJ1-2, reads SAVISQKPSRDICQRGTSLTIQCQVDSQVTMMFWYRQQPGQSLTLIATANQGSEATYESGFVIDKFPISRPNLTFSTLTVSNMSPEDSSIYLCSGDTNYGYTFGSGTRLTVV.

The chain couples TRBV10-3 to TRBJ1-6; tentatively, D is TRBD1 (5 bases). Trimming pared 0 bases from V and 2 bases from J, leaving 8 bases between. The CDR3 runs 16 residues. CDR1 and CDR2 from the germline V gene are ENHRY and SYGVKD. DNA for the CDR3: TGTGCCATCAGTGAGTCGAGGGGTCCCTATAATTCACCCCTCCACTTT. It encodes CAISESRGPYNSPLHF.

V usage is TRBV6-6 and J usage is TRBJ1-3, with 9 bases lining up with TRBD1. The CDR3 contains 14 residues. Looked up from germline, CDR1 is MNHNY and CDR2 is SVGAGI (reference sequence). J was trimmed by 11 bases and V by 0 bases; bases with no gene match: 5. The CDR3 DNA sequence: TGTGCCAGCAGTTACTCGGGACAGGGACGACCCATATATTTT. Amino acids: CASSYSGQGRPIYF.

V usage is TRBV30 and J usage is TRBJ1-4, with D possibly TRBD1 on 6 matching bases. The CDR3 length is 16 residues. V shed 1 base and J shed 0 bases, with 12 bases lying between them. The germline V gene encodes CDR1 GTSNPN and CDR2 SVGIG (reference sequence). CDR3 amino acids: CAWSGQGHATNEKLFF. The DNA of the CDR3 is TGTGCCTGGAGTGGGCAGGGGCATGCAACTAATGAAAAACTGTTTTTT.

The chain is built from TRBV10-3 and TRBJ2-3; no definite D call. V lost 2 bases, J lost 2 bases, and 5 bases lay in between. Looked up from germline, CDR1 is ENHRY and CDR2 is SYGVKD. There are 13 residues in the CDR3. Here the CDR3 reads CAISENPTDTQYF. For the CDR3, the DNA is TGTGCCATCAGTGAGAACCCCACAGATACGCAGTATTTT.

The rearrangement uses TRBV24-1 and TRBJ1-4; the D gene is possibly TRBD1 (5 bases). Trimming removed 0 bases at V and 8 bases at J, with 15 bases between. The germline CDR1 and CDR2 sequences are KGHDR and SFDVKD. This CDR3 is 16 amino acids long. The DNA for the CDR3 is TGTGCCACCAGTGATTTGCCGGCAGGGTTAGGCGAAAAACTGTTTTTT. Its protein is CATSDLPAGLGEKLFF.

V gene TRBV6-1 combines with J gene TRBJ2-3, with D unresolved. The V gene lost 2 bases and the J gene lost 7 bases, with 7 bases spanning the gap. The CDR3 runs 12 residues. CDR1 MNHNS and CDR2 SASEGT come from the germline V gene. CDR3 in DNA: TGTGCCAGCAGTGAATTGAGCTATACGCAGTATTTT. Translation gives CASSELSYTQYF.

This rearrangement joins TRBV5-1 to TRBJ2-7, with D possibly TRBD1 on 5 matching bases. Germline CDR1 is SGHRS and CDR2 is YFSETQ. Trimming took off 4 bases at V and 0 bases at J, with 11 bases between the two ends. This CDR3 comprises 14 residues. The CDR3 DNA reads as TGCGCCAGCAGCACACAGGTATCCTCCTACGAGCAGTACTTC. It specifies CASSTQVSSYEQYF.

This clone was seen a single time. The chain recombines TRBV27 with TRBJ1-1, with a weak D call TRBD1 (5 bases). The CDR3 is 13 residues long. Looked up from germline, CDR1 is MNHEY and CDR2 is SMNVEV (reference sequence). Trimming removed 6 bases from V and 4 bases from J, with 12 bases in between. The CDR3, as DNA: TGTGCCAGCAGCCCGCCCGACAGCACTGAAGCTTTCTTT. It encodes CASSPPDSTEAFF.

The CDR3 sequence: CSVEQGAETEAFF. CDR3 coding DNA: TGCAGCGTTGAACAGGGGGCAGAGACTGAAGCTTTCTTT. This rearrangement joins TRBV29-1 to TRBJ1-1; 8 bases fit TRBD1. Losses at the gene ends were 2 bases for V and 5 bases for J; bases not matched to a gene: 4. The germline CDR1 and CDR2 sequences are SQVTM and ANQGSEA. The CDR3 extends over 13 amino acids.

This clone was seen just once. This chain uses TRBV25-1 with TRBJ1-4; 12 nucleotides agree with TRBD1. Germline lookup yields CDR1 MGHDK and CDR2 SYGVNS. V lost 4 bases, J lost 3 bases, and 6 bases stayed unmatched. The CDR3 is made up of 17 amino acids. The DNA of the CDR3 is TGTGCCAGCAGTGCACCGGGACAGGGGGCGTCTAATGAAAAACTGTTTTTT. It encodes CASSAPGQGASNEKLFF.

The gene calls are TRBV27 and TRBJ2-7; 11 nucleotides agree with TRBD2. CDR3 size: 16 residues. The trim removed 5 bases at V and 2 bases at J, leaving 8 bases unmatched. The V gene's germline CDR1 is MNHEY and CDR2 SMNVEV (reference sequence). The CDR3 reads CASSTSGGVTPYEQYF. The CDR3 nucleotides read TGTGCCAGCAGTACTAGCGGGGGCGTTACCCCCTACGAGCAGTACTTC.

A single count supports this clone. This chain uses TRBV19 with TRBJ2-3; perhaps TRBD1 as D (7 bases). Trimming stripped 5 bases from V and 6 bases from J, with 15 bases between. CDR3 length: 14 residues. Germline loops: CDR1 LNHDA, CDR2 SQIVND (reference sequence). The CDR3 region is CASSSQGRKDTQYF. For the CDR3, the DNA is TGTGCCAGTAGTTCACAGGGGAGGAAGGATACGCAGTATTTT. Based on the CDR3 plus reference TRBV19 and TRBJ2-3, the full variable domain is DGGITQSPKYLFRKEGQNVTLSCEQNLNHDAMYWYRQDPGQGLRLIYYSQIVNDFQKGDIAEGYSVSREKKESFPLTVTSAQKNPTAFYLCASSSQGRKDTQYFGPGTRLTVL.